This section outlines one T cell receptor (beta chain) sequence together with its context. CDR1 and CDR2 (germline): MNHEY, SMNVEV (reference sequence). This CDR3 spans 16 amino acids. V shed 5 bases, J shed 7 bases, and the junction held 12 bases outside the gene matches. TCRdb keeps only in-frame clones here, not all; method: immunoSEQ multiplex PCR. The data hold approximately 210,000 clones, with roughly 90% observed a single time. The sample belongs to a study of blood T cell repertoires in COVID-19. Sequencing used PBMCs or T cells enriched from blood (not recorded which). The sequence was collected from a woman aged 18-29 years who had recovered from COVID-19. The chain joins TRBV27 to TRBJ1-2, with 11 bases matching TRBD1. CDR3 sequence reads: CASSPRAGQGAVGYTF. For the CDR3, the DNA is TGTGCCAGCAGTCCGCGGGCTGGACAGGGGGCGGTTGGCTACACCTTC.